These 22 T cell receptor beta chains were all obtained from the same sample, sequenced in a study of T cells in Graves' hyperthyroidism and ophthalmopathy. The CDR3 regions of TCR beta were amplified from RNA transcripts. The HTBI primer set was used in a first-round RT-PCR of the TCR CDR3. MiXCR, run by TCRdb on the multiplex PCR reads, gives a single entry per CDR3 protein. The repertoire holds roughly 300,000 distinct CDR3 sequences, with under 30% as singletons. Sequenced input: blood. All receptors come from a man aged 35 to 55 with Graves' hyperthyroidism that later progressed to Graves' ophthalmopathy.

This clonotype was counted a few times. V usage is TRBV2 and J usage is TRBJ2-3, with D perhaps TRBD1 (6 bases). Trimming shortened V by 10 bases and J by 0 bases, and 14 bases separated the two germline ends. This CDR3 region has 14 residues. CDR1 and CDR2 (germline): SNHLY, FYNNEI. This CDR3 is CATSGTTSTDTQYF. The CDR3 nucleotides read TGTGCCACCTCCGGGACAACTAGCACAGATACGCAGTATTTT.

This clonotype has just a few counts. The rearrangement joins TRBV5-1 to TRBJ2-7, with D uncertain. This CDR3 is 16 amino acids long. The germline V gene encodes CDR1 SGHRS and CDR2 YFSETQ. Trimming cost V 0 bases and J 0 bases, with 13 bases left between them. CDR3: CASSLELQKGSYEQYF. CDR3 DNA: TGCGCCAGCAGCTTGGAACTCCAAAAAGGCTCCTACGAGCAGTACTTC.

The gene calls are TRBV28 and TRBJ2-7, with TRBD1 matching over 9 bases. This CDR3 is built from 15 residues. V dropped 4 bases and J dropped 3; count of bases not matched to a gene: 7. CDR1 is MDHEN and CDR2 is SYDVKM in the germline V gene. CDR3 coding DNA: TGTGCCAGCAGTTCAAGGGACAGGGTTTTCTACGAGCAGTACTTC. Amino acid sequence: CASSSRDRVFYEQYF.

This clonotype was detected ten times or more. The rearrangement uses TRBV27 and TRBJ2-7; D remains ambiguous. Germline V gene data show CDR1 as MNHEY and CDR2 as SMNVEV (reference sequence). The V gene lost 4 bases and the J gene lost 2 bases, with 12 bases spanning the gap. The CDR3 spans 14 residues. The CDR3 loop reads CASSSSWGPYEQYF. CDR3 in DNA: TGTGCCAGCAGTTCGTCCTGGGGTCCCTACGAGCAGTACTTC.

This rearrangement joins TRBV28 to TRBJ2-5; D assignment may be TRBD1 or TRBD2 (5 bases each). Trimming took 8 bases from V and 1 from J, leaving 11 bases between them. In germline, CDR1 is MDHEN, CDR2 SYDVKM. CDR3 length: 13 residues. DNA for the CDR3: TGTGCCAGCGGGGACGGTTTCCAAGAGACCCAGTACTTC. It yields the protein CASGDGFQETQYF.

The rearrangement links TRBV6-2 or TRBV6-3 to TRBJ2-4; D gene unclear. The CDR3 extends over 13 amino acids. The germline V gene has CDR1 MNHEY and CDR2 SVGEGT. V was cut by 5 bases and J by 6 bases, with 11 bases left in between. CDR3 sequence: CASSLTGGNIQYF. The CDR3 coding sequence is TGTGCCAGCAGTCTCACGGGTGGAAACATTCAGTACTTC.

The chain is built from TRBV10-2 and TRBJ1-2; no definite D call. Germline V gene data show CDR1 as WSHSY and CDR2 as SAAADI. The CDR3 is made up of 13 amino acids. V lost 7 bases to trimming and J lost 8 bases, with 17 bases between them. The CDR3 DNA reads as TGCGCCAGCAAATTCCCCGGGCCTGGGGGCTACACCTTC. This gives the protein CASKFPGPGGYTF.

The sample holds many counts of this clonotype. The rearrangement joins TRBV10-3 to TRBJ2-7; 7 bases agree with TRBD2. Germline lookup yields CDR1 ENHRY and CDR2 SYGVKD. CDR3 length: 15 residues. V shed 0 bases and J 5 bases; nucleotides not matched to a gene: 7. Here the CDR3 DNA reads TGTGCCATCAGTGAGTCTACGGGAGGTTTGGACGAGCAGTACTTC. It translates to CAISESTGGLDEQYF.

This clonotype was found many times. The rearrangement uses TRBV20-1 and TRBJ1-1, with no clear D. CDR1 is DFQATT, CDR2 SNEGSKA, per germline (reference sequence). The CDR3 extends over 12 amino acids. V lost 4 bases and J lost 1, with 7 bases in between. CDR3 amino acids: CSAKKSNTEAFF. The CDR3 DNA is TGCAGTGCTAAGAAATCGAACACTGAAGCTTTCTTT.

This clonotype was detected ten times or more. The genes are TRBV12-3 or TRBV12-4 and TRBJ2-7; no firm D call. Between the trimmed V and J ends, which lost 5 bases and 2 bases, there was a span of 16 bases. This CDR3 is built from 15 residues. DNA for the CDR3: TGTGCCAGCAGTCCCCCGGGCCAAGGGACCTACGAGCAGTACTTC. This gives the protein CASSPPGQGTYEQYF.

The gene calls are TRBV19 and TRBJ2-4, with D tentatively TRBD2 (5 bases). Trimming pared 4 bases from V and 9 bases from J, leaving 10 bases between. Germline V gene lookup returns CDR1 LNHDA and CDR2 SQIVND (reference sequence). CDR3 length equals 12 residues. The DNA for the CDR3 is TGTGCCAGTAGTAGCGGGCCATTCATTCAGTACTTC. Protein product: CASSSGPFIQYF.

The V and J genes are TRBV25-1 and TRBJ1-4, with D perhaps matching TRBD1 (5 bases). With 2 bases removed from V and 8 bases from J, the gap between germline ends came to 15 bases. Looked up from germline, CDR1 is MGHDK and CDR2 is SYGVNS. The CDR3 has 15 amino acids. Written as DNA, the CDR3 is TGTGCCAGCAGTGAAGTGGGCCTCACAGGCGAAAAACTGTTTTTT. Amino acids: CASSEVGLTGEKLFF.

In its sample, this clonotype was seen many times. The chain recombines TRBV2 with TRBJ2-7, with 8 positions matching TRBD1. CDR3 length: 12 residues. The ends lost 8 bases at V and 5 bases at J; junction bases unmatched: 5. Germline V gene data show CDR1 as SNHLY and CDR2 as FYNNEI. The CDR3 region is CASGTGLDEQYF. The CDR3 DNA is TGTGCCAGCGGGACAGGCCTCGACGAGCAGTACTTC.

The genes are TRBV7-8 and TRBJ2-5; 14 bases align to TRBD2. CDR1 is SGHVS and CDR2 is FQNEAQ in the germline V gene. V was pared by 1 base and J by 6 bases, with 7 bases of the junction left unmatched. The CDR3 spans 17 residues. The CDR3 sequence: CASSLVGTSGSEKTQYF. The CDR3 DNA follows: TGTGCCAGCAGCTTAGTTGGGACTAGCGGGAGTGAGAAGACCCAGTACTTC.

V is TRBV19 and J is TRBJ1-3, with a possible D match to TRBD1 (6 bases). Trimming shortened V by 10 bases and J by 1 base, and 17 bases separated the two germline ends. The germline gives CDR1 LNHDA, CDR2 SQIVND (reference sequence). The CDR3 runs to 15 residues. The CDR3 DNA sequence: TGTGCCACCCAAAAATCGGGACAATCTGGAAACACCATATATTTT. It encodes CATQKSGQSGNTIYF.

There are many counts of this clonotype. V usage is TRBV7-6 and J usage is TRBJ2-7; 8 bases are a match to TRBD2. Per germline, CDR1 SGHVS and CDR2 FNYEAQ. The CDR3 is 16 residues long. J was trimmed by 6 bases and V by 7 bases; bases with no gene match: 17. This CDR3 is CASNPWYIAGTLEQYF. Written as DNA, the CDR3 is TGTGCCAGCAACCCTTGGTACATAGCGGGAACTCTCGAGCAGTACTTC.

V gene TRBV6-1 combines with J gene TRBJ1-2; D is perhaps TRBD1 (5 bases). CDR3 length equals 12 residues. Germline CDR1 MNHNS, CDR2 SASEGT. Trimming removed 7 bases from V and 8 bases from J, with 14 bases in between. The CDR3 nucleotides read TGTGCCAGCATCGGCAGGGATAGAGGCTACACCTTC. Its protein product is CASIGRDRGYTF.

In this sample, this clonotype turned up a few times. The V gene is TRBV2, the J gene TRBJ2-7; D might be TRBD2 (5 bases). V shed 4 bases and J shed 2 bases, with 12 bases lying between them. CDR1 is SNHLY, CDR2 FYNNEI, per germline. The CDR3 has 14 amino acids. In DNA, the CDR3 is TGTGCCAGCAGTGGAGAGGGCCGTACCTACGAGCAGTACTTC. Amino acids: CASSGEGRTYEQYF.

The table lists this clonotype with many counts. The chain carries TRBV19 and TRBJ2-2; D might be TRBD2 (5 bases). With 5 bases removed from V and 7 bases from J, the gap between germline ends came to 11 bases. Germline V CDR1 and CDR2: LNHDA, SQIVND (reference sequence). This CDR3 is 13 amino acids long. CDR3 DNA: TGTGCCAGTAGTTCACTAGGAGTCGGGGAGCTGTTTTTT. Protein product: CASSSLGVGELFF.

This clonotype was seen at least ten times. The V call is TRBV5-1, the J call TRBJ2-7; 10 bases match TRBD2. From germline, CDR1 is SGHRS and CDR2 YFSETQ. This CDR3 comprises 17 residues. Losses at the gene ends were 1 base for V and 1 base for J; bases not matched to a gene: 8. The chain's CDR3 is CASSLTTSGAHSYEQYF. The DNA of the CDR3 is TGCGCCAGCAGCTTGACTACTAGCGGGGCACATTCCTACGAGCAGTACTTC.

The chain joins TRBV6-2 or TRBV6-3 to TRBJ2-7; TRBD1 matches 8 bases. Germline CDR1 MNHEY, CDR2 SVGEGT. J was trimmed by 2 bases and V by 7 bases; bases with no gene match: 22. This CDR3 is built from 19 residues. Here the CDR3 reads CASTPFRQGRAAITYEQYF. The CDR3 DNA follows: TGTGCCAGCACCCCATTTAGACAGGGGAGAGCAGCGATAACCTACGAGCAGTACTTC.

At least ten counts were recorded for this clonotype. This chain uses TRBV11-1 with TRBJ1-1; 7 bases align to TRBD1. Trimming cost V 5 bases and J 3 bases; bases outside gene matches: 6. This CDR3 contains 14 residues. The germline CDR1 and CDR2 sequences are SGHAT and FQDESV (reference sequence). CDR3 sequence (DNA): TGTGCCAGCAGCGTCGACAGGGATGACACTGAAGCTTTCTTT. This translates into CASSVDRDDTEAFF.